This T cell receptor beta chain was captured in a study of CD8 T cells in Susac syndrome. The authors negatively isolated CD8+ and CD4+ T cells and FACS-enriched TEMRA cells. Reverse transcription of roughly 0.5 to 1 ug RNA used random hexamers. Amplification of TCR beta CDR3 used immunoSEQ multiplex PCR across 54 Vbeta and 13 Jbeta. TCRdb analysed the immunoSEQ multiplex PCR reads with MiXCR anew, one entry per CDR3 protein. The sample has over 350,000 distinct CDR3 sequences; 75% to 90% are singletons. V was clipped by 5 bases and J by 4 bases; unmatched bases: 10. The CDR3 has 16 amino acids. The germline gives CDR1 LGHDT, CDR2 YNNKEL (reference sequence).

This TCR came from a human donor with multiple sclerosis. The sequencing sample was made of CD8+ T cells from PBMCs. V is TRBV3-1 and J is TRBJ1-2; 10 nucleotides line up with TRBD1. The CDR3 DNA is TGTGCCAGCAGCGATGAACCGGGACAGGGGTTCTATGGCTACACCTTC. It specifies CASSDEPGQGFYGYTF.